Listed here is a single T cell receptor (beta chain). The table came from immunoSEQ multiplex PCR; TCRdb's copy has only in-frame clones and leaves some out. The sample includes some 130,000 clones, approximately 84% of them seen just once. The data originate from a study of blood T cell repertoires in COVID-19. The V gene lost 6 bases and the J gene lost 9 bases, with 15 bases spanning the gap. Germline CDR1 reads MNHNY; CDR2 reads SVGAGI (reference sequence). This CDR3 has 13 amino acids. The chain links TRBV6-6 to TRBJ2-4, with D possibly TRBD2 on 6 matching bases. Sequencing used peripheral blood. This sequence was found in a human donor in a cohort sampled during active COVID-19. CDR3 protein: CASSGDSKPIQYF. The DNA of the CDR3 is TGTGCCAGCAGCGGGGACTCAAAGCCCATTCAGTACTTC.